Listed below are T cell receptor beta chains from one sample, sequenced in a study of blood T cell repertoires in COVID-19. Libraries were prepared by immunoSEQ multiplex PCR; TCRdb keeps only in-frame clonotypes and omits some of them. The data show hundreds of thousands of clones, nearly 90% seen once. Source material: peripheral blood. The receptors here all came from a human donor in a cohort sampled during active COVID-19. CDR3s include the opening cysteine and the closing phenylalanine or tryptophan. D genes are given only for firm matches. Rows give clone size only sometimes, using once, few, many, or a class for an expanded clone.

V gene	J gene	D gene	clone size	CDR3 DNA	CDR3 protein
TRBV30	TRBJ2-7	NA	NA	TGTGCCTGGAGGGTCACGGGGAGCTCCTACGAGCAGTACTTC	CAWRVTGSSYEQYF
TRBV6-5	TRBJ2-1	NA	once	TGTGCCAGCAGTTACCACAGTGGTGAGCAGTTCTTC	CASSYHSGEQFF
TRBV7-8	TRBJ2-7	NA	NA	TGTGCCAGCAGTAACCGGGGCGAGCAGTACTTC	CASSNRGEQYF
TRBV4-1	TRBJ2-7	TRBD1	NA	TGCGCCAGCAGACCCAGACTGGACAGGGCTTACGAGCAGTACTTC	CASRPRLDRAYEQYF
TRBV11-2	TRBJ2-3	TRBD2	NA	TGTGCCAGCAGCCCCACTAGCGGCACAGATACGCAGTATTTT	CASSPTSGTDTQYF
TRBV7-2	TRBJ1-5	TRBD1	NA	TGTGCCAGCAGCTTAACAGGGGATCAGCCCCAGCATTTT	CASSLTGDQPQHF
TRBV7-2	TRBJ1-4	NA	NA	TGTGCCAGCAGCTTAGGGCAGGGCGGTAATGAAAAACTGTTTTTT	CASSLGQGGNEKLFF
TRBV6-5	TRBJ2-7	TRBD2	NA	TGTGCCAGCAGATGGACTAGCGGGGTGAGGGAGCAGTACTTC	CASRWTSGVREQYF
TRBV19	TRBJ1-2	NA	NA	TGTGCCAGTAGTACAGGTGGCGAGGGAAGCTACACCTTC	CASSTGGEGSYTF
TRBV7-2	TRBJ2-5	TRBD2	NA	TGTGCCAGCAGCTGGCGGGGGGGCTGGGGAGAGACCCAGTACTTC	CASSWRGGWGETQYF
TRBV30	TRBJ1-3	TRBD1	NA	TGTGCCTGGAGTGAAGGGACAGGTGTAAACACCATATATTTT	CAWSEGTGVNTIYF
TRBV7-2	TRBJ2-3	TRBD2	NA	TGTGCCAGCAGCATCTGGACTAGCGGGGGGGATACGCAGTATTTT	CASSIWTSGGDTQYF
TRBV6-5	TRBJ2-7	TRBD2	once	TGTGCCAGCAGTTACGGGGCTAGCGGGAGTTACGAGCAGTACTTC	CASSYGASGSYEQYF
TRBV7-9	TRBJ1-1	NA	NA	TGTGCCAGCAGCCCAAGAGGGGACTCCCCCAGGAACACTGAAGCTTTCTTT	CASSPRGDSPRNTEAFF
TRBV18	TRBJ2-5	NA	NA	TGTGCCAGCTCACCGCGACAGGACGAGACCCAGTACTTC	CASSPRQDETQYF
TRBV27	TRBJ2-3	NA	NA	TGTGCCAGCAGTTCAGCGATCACAGATACGCAGTATTTT	CASSSAITDTQYF
TRBV3-1/TRBV3-2	TRBJ2-7	TRBD2	NA	TGTGCCAGCAGCCCGGAGGCTAGCGGGGATGGGGCCGAGCAGTACTTC	CASSPEASGDGAEQYF
TRBV6-2/TRBV6-3	TRBJ2-1	NA	NA	TGTGCCAGCAGTTACCCTGCCACGGGAAGGGATGAGCAGTTCTTC	CASSYPATGRDEQFF
TRBV27	TRBJ1-5	TRBD1	NA	TGTGCCAGCAGCTCGACAGGGGCGGTTCAGCCCCAGCATTTT	CASSSTGAVQPQHF
TRBV4-3	TRBJ1-1	NA	NA	TGCGCCAGCAGCCAAGATCGGGACACTGAAGCTTTCTTT	CASSQDRDTEAFF
TRBV19	TRBJ1-1	NA	once	TGTGCCAGTAGGGCCAACATGAACACTGAAGCTTTCTTT	CASRANMNTEAFF
TRBV6-2/TRBV6-3	TRBJ2-5	NA	NA	TGTGCCAGCAGTCAACAGGGAGAGACCCAGTACTTC	CASSQQGETQYF
TRBV5-6	TRBJ2-7	TRBD2	NA	TGTGCCAGCAGCTTGGTATACGGGACTATTTACTACGAGCAGTACTTC	CASSLVYGTIYYEQYF
TRBV27	TRBJ1-1	TRBD1	NA	TGTGCCAGCAGACAAAGGGGGCGATCTGAAGCTTTCTTT	CASRQRGRSEAFF
TRBV7-2	TRBJ2-7	TRBD1	NA	TGTGCCAGCAGCTGGACAGGGTGGGAGCAGTACTTC	CASSWTGWEQYF
TRBV19	TRBJ2-7	NA	NA	TGTGCCAGTAGTACGAACGATTTGGGCCACGAGCAGTACTTC	CASSTNDLGHEQYF
TRBV7-2	TRBJ2-7	NA	NA	TGTGCCAGCAGCTTAGTAGGGGCAGGCTTGCCCTACGAGCAGTACTTC	CASSLVGAGLPYEQYF
TRBV6-2/TRBV6-3	TRBJ2-5	NA	NA	TGTGCCAGCAGTTGGACGGGGTTCGAGACCCAGTACTTC	CASSWTGFETQYF
TRBV11-2	TRBJ1-1	NA	NA	TGTGCCAGCAGCTGGACAGCCTTGAACACTGAAGCTTTCTTT	CASSWTALNTEAFF
TRBV7-6	TRBJ2-3	NA	once	TGTGCCAGCAGCTTAGATATCGCGCGGGGGCGGCATACAGATACGCAGTATTTT	CASSLDIARGRHTDTQYF
TRBV3-1/TRBV3-2	TRBJ2-5	TRBD1	NA	TGTGCCAGCAGCGCTCGACAGGGCCATACTGGGGAGACCCAGTACTTC	CASSARQGHTGETQYF
TRBV7-9	TRBJ1-1	TRBD1	few	TGTGCCAGCAGCTTAATGTCCAGGGGGCTCGACACTGAAGCTTTCTTT	CASSLMSRGLDTEAFF
TRBV24-1	TRBJ2-5	NA	NA	TGTGCCACCAGTGATTCAATGGAACGGGGCCAAGAGACCCAGTACTTC	CATSDSMERGQETQYF
TRBV7-8	TRBJ2-7	TRBD1	once	TGTGCCAGCGGAGACAGGGGTGGCGACGAGCAGTACTTC	CASGDRGGDEQYF
TRBV24-1	TRBJ2-7	NA	NA	TGTGCCACCAGTCCCAGGGACTCCTACGAGCAGTACTTC	CATSPRDSYEQYF
TRBV3-1/TRBV3-2	TRBJ1-1	NA	once	TGTGCCAGCATGGGGGGAAATACTGAAGCTTTCTTT	CASMGGNTEAFF
TRBV13	TRBJ2-5	NA	NA	TGTGCCAGCAGCTTAGGCCACAGGGAAGAGACCCAGTACTTC	CASSLGHREETQYF
TRBV24-1	TRBJ1-5	NA	NA	TGTGCCACCAGTGAAATGACCAAGGGGGACCGCTCATTTAGTGGCAATCAGCCCCAGCATTTT	CATSEMTKGDRSFSGNQPQHF
TRBV3-1/TRBV3-2	TRBJ2-1	NA	NA	TGTGCCAGCAGCCAAGAGCAGGGCGAAGGTGAGCAGTTCTTC	CASSQEQGEGEQFF
TRBV30	TRBJ1-1	NA	once	TGTGCCTGGAGTATGAGAGGGAACACTGAAGCTTTCTTT	CAWSMRGNTEAFF
TRBV7-9	TRBJ1-5	TRBD1	NA	TGTGCCAGCAGCTCTACAGGGGACAGCAATCAGCCCCAGCATTTT	CASSSTGDSNQPQHF
TRBV7-2	TRBJ2-3	TRBD2	NA	TGTGCCAGCAGCTTAGACGGCGGGGGGGTCGAAGATACGCAGTATTTT	CASSLDGGGVEDTQYF
TRBV9	TRBJ1-1	NA	NA	TGTGCCAGCAGCGTAGAATCGGGGAGGGCCACTGAAGCTTTCTTT	CASSVESGRATEAFF
TRBV12-5	TRBJ2-7	TRBD2	once	TGTGCTAGTGGTTTGATCACGGGAGGTGGGGCCCACTACGAGCAGTACTTC	CASGLITGGGAHYEQYF
TRBV18	TRBJ2-1	TRBD2	NA	TGTGCCAGCTCAGTGAGTCCTAAGACTAGCGGTAATAACAATGAGCAGTTCTTC	CASSVSPKTSGNNNEQFF
TRBV14	TRBJ2-1	TRBD2	NA	TGTGCCAGCAGTGCCTTAGGGGGGACTAGCGGATGGTCCTACAATGAGCAGTTCTTC	CASSALGGTSGWSYNEQFF
TRBV29-1	TRBJ2-7	NA	NA	TGCAGCGCCCAGGACAGCTACGAGCAGTACTTC	CSAQDSYEQYF
TRBV11-3	TRBJ2-7	TRBD2	NA	TGTGCCAGCAGCCTCAGACTAGCTGGATTGGGGGAGCAGTACTTC	CASSLRLAGLGEQYF
TRBV5-6	TRBJ2-7	NA	NA	TGTGCCAGCAGCGGCGGCGGGCAGCCCATTACCTACGAGCAGTACTTC	CASSGGGQPITYEQYF
TRBV9	TRBJ2-7	TRBD2	few	TGTGCCAGCAGCATCCAAGCGGGAGGGCCGCACGAGCAGTACTTC	CASSIQAGGPHEQYF
TRBV6-5	TRBJ2-7	TRBD1	NA	TGTGCCAGCAGAAACCGGGACAGGGGCCACGAGCAGTACTTC	CASRNRDRGHEQYF
TRBV27	TRBJ2-2	TRBD2	once	TGTGCCAGCAGTTTAGGCGCACTAGCGGGGAACACCGGGGAGCTGTTTTTT	CASSLGALAGNTGELFF